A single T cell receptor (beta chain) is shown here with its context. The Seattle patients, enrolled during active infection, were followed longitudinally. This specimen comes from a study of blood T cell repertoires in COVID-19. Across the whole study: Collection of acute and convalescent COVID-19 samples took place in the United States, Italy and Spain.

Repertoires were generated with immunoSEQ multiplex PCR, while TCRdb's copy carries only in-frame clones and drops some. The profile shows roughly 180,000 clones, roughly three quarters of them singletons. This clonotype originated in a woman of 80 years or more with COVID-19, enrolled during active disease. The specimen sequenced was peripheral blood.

As DNA, the CDR3 is TGTGCCAGCAGCCCCTTACTAGCGGGGGTTCACTACAATGAGCAGTTCTTC. Its translation is CASSPLLAGVHYNEQFF. This chain connects TRBV6-2 or TRBV6-3 to TRBJ2-1; 11 nucleotides match TRBD2. J was trimmed by 3 bases and V by 6 bases; bases with no gene match: 10. Germline V CDR1 and CDR2: MNHEY, SVGEGT. This CDR3 has 17 residues.